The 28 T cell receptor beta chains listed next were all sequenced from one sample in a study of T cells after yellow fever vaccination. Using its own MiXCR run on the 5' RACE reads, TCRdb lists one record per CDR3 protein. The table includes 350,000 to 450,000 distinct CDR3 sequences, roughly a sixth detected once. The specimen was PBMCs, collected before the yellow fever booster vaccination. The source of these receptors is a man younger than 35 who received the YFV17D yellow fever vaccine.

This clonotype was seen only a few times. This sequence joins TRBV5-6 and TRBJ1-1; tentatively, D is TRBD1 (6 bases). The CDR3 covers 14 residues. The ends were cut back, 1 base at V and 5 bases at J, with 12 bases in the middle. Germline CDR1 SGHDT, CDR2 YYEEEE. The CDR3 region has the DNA TGTGCCAGCAGCTTGATCACAGGGAGTACTGAAGCTTTCTTT. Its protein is CASSLITGSTEAFF.

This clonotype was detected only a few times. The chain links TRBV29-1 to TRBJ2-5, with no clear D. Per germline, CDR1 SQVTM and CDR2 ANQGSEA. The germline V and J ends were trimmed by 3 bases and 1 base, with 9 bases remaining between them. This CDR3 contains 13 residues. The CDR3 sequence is CSVDGPIQETQYF. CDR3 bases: TGCAGCGTTGATGGACCAATCCAAGAGACCCAGTACTTC.

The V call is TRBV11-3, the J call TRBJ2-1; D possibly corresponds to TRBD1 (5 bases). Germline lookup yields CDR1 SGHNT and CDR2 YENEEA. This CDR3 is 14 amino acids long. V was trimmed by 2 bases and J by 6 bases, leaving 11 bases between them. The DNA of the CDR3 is TGTGCCAGCAGCTTATCAGGGATGGTCAATGAGCAGTTCTTC. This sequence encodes CASSLSGMVNEQFF. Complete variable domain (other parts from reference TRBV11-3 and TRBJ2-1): EAGVVQSPRYKIIEKKQPVAFWCNPISGHNTLYWYLQNLGQGPELLIRYENEEAVDDSQLPKDRFSAERLKGVDSTLKIQPAELGDSAVYLCASSLSGMVNEQFFGPGTRLTVL.

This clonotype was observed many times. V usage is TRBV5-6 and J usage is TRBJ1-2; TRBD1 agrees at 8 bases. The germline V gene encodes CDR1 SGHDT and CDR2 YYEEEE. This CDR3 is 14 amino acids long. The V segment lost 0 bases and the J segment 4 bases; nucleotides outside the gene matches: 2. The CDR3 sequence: CASSLAGGGYGYTF. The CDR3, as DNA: TGTGCCAGCAGCTTGGCAGGGGGCGGCTATGGCTACACCTTC.

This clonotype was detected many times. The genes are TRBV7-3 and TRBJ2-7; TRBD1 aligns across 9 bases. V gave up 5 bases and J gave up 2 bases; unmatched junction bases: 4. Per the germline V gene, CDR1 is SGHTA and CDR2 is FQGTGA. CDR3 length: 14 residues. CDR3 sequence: CASSPGTGTYEQYF. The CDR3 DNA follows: TGTGCCAGCAGCCCTGGGACAGGGACCTACGAGCAGTACTTC.

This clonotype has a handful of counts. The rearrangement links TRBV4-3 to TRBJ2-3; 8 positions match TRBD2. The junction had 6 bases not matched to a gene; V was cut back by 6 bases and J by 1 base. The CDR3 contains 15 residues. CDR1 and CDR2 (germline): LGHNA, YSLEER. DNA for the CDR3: TGCGCCAGCAGTCCGGGGGGGCGAGGCACAGATACGCAGTATTTT. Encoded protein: CASSPGGRGTDTQYF.

The CDR3 reads CASSLEANNEQFF. Here the CDR3 DNA reads TGTGCCAGCAGCTTAGAAGCGAACAATGAGCAGTTCTTC. The V and J genes are TRBV7-2 and TRBJ2-1; D is undetermined. Germline V gene sequence: CDR1 SGHTA, CDR2 FQGNSA. Trimming removed 1 base at V and 5 bases at J, with 6 bases between. This CDR3 spans 13 amino acids.

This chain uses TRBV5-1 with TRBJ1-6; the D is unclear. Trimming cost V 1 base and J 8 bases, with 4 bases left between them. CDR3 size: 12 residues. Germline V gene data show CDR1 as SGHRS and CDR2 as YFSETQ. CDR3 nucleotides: TGCGCCAGCAGCTTGAAGGATTCACCCCTCCACTTT. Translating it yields CASSLKDSPLHF.

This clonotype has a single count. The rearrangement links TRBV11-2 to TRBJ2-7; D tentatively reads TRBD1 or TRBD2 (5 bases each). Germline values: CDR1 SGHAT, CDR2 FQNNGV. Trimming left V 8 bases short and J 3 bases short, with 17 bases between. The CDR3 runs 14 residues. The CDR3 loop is CASLGVTPLYEQYF. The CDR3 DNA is TGTGCCAGCCTGGGGGTTACTCCCCTCTACGAGCAGTACTTC. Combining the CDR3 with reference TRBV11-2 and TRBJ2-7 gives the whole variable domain EAGVAQSPRYKIIEKRQSVAFWCNPISGHATLYWYQQILGQGPKLLIQFQNNGVVDDSQLPKDRFSAERLKGVDSTLKIQPAKLEDSAVYLCASLGVTPLYEQYFGPGTRLTVT.

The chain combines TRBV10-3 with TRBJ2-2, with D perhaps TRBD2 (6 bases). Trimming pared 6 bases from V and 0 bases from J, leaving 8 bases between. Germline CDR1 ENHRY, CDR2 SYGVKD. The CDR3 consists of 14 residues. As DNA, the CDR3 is TGTGCCATCAGCATAGCGGCGAACACCGGGGAGCTGTTTTTT. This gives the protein CAISIAANTGELFF.

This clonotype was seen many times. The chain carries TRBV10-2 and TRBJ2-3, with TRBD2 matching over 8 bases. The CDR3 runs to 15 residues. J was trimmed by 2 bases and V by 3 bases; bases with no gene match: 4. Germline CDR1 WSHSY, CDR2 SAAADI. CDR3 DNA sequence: TGCGCCAGCAGTGAACTAGCGGTGGCCACAGATACGCAGTATTTT. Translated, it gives CASSELAVATDTQYF.

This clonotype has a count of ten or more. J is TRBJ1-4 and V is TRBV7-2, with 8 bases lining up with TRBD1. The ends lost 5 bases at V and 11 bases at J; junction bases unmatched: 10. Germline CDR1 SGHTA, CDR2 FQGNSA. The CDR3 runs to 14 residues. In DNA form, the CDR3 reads TGTGCCAGCAGCCCGCAGGCAGGGGGCGGGAAACTGTTTTTT. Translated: CASSPQAGGGKLFF.

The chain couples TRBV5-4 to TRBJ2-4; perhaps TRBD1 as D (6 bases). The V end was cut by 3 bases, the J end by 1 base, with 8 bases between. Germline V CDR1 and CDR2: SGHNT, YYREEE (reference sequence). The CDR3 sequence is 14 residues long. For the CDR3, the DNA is TGTGCCAGCAGCTCCCAGGGGGCCAAAAACATTCAGTACTTC. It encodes CASSSQGAKNIQYF.

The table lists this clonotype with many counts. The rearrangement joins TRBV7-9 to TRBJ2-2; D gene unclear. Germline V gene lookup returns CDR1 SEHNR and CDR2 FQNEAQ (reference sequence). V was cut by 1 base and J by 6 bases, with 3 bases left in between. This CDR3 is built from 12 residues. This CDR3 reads CASSLGPGELFF. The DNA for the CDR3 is TGTGCCAGCAGCTTAGGTCCCGGGGAGCTGTTTTTT.

The CDR3 here is CSASSRSEQFF. For the CDR3, the DNA is TGCAGTGCTAGTTCAAGGAGTGAGCAGTTCTTC. This rearrangement joins TRBV20-1 to TRBJ2-1; D is undetermined. CDR3 length: 11 residues. Trimming took off 3 bases at V and 9 bases at J, with 9 bases between the two ends. From germline, CDR1 is DFQATT and CDR2 SNEGSKA (reference sequence).

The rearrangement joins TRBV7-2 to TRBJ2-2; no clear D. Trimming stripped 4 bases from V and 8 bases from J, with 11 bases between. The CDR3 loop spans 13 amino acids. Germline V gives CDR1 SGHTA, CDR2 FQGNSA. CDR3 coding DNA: TGTGCCAGCAGCTCCCTACTATCGGGGGAGCTGTTTTTT. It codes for CASSSLLSGELFF.

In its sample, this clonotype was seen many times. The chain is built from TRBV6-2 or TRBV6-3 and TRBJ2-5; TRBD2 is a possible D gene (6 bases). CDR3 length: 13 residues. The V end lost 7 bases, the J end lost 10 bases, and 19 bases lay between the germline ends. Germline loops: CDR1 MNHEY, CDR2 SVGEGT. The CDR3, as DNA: TGTGCCAGCAAGCCGGACCGGGGGAGTGACCAGTACTTC. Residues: CASKPDRGSDQYF.

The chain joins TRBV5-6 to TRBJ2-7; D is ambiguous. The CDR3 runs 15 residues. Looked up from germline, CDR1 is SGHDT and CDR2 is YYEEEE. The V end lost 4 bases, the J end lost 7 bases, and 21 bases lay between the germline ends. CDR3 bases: TGTGCCAGCAGCACGCTGACCCTAATGTCGAGGGAGCAGTACGTC. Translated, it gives CASSTLTLMSREQYV.

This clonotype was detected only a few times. The CDR3 sequence is CASSISGNQPQHF. The CDR3 DNA is TGTGCCAGTAGTATCTCAGGCAATCAGCCCCAGCATTTT. The rearrangement uses TRBV19 and TRBJ1-5; D is uncertain. The CDR3 loop spans 13 amino acids. Germline assignment: CDR1 LNHDA and CDR2 SQIVND (reference sequence). Trimming removed 3 bases at V and 2 bases at J, with 5 bases between.

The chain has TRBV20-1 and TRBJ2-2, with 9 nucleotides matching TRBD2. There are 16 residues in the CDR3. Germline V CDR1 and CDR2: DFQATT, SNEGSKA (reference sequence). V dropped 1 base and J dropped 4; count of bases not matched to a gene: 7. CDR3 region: CSARVAGAISTGELFF. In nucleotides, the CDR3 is TGCAGTGCTAGAGTAGCGGGGGCAATCTCCACCGGGGAGCTGTTTTTT.

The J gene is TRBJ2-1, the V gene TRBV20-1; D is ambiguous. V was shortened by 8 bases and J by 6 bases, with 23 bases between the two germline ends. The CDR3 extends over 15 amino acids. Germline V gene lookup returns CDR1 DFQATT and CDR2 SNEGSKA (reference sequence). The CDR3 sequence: CSSPAPQDFGNEQFF. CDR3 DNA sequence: TGCAGTTCTCCGGCCCCCCAGGATTTCGGCAATGAGCAGTTCTTC.

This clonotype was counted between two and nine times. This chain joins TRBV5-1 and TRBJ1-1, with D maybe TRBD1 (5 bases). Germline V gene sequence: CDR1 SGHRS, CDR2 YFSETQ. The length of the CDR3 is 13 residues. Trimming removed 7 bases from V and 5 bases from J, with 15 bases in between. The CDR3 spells CASRSGEWTEAFF. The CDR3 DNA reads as TGCGCCAGCCGGTCGGGGGAATGGACTGAAGCTTTCTTT.

The CDR3: CASSSGGGLGETQYF. The CDR3 DNA is TGTGCCAGCAGTTCCGGGGGGGGGTTGGGGGAGACCCAGTACTTC. The V and J genes are TRBV27 and TRBJ2-5; 8 nucleotides agree with TRBD2. The CDR3 is 15 amino acids. J was trimmed by 5 bases and V by 4 bases; bases with no gene match: 9. From germline, CDR1 is MNHEY and CDR2 SMNVEV (reference sequence).

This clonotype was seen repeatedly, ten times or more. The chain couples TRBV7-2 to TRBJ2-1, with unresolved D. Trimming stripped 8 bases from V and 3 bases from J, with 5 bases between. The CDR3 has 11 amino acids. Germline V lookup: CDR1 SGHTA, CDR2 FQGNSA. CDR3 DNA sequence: TGTGCCAGCCGCAGCTACAATGAGCAGTTCTTC. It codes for CASRSYNEQFF.

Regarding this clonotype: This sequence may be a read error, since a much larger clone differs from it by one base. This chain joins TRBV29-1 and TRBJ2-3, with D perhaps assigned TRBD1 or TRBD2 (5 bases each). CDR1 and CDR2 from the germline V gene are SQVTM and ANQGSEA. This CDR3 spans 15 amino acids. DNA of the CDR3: TGCAGAGTTTTCCCCGGACGGGGACGCTTAGATACGCAGTATTTT. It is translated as CRVFPGRGRLDTQYF.

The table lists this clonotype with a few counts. The CDR3, as DNA: TGTGCCAGCAGCTCCCGGGACAGGGAGTACGAGACCCAGTACTTC. Amino acids: CASSSRDREYETQYF. The chain recombines TRBV7-8 with TRBJ2-5; 9 positions agree with TRBD1. The V and J ends lost 4 bases and 5 bases, in that order; junction bases with no gene match: 8. The length of the CDR3 is 15 residues. Germline CDR1 is SGHVS and CDR2 is FQNEAQ.

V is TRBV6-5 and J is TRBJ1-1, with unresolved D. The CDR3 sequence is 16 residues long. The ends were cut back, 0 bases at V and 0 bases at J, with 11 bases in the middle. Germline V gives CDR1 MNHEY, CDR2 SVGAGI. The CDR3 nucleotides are TGTGCCAGCAGTTACTCATACGGAAAAATGAACACTGAAGCTTTCTTT. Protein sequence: CASSYSYGKMNTEAFF.

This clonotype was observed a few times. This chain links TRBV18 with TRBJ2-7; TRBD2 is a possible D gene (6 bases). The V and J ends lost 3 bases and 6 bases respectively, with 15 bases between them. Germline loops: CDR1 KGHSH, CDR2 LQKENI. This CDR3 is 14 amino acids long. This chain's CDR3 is CASSPRGGEIEQYF. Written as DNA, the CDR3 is TGTGCCAGCTCACCCCGTGGAGGGGAGATCGAGCAGTACTTC.